These T cell receptor beta chains were read from a single sample in a study of T cells in Graves' hyperthyroidism and ophthalmopathy. TCRdb ran MiXCR on the multiplex PCR reads and lists one entry per CDR3 protein. The table includes around 560,000 distinct CDR3 sequences, about a sixth detected once. Sample: blood. The receptor set was obtained from a young woman with Graves' hyperthyroidism. Each CDR3 is given with its conserved first and last residue. The D gene is left open where the match is weak. For some rows the clone size is stated as once, few or many, or as a class when expanded; others skip it.

v_call: TRBV20-1
d_call: TRBD1
clone_size: -
j_call: TRBJ1-2
cdr3_aa: CSATGGPNYGYTF
cdr3_nt: TGCAGTGCAACAGGGGGACCTAACTATGGCTACACCTTC

v_call: TRBV7-9
d_call: -
clone_size: -
j_call: TRBJ1-1
cdr3_aa: CASSIRSPGRGTEAFF
cdr3_nt: TGTGCCAGCAGCATAAGGTCTCCGGGCCGGGGCACTGAAGCTTTCTTT

v_call: TRBV3-1
d_call: TRBD2
clone_size: -
j_call: TRBJ2-7
cdr3_aa: CASSQAFGTSGREQYF
cdr3_nt: TGTGCCAGCAGCCAGGCATTTGGGACTAGCGGGAGGGAGCAGTACTTC

v_call: TRBV6-1
d_call: -
clone_size: few
j_call: TRBJ2-1
cdr3_aa: CATRYRSSYNEQFF
cdr3_nt: TGTGCCACGAGGTACCGAAGCTCCTACAATGAGCAGTTCTTC

v_call: TRBV27
d_call: TRBD1
clone_size: few
j_call: TRBJ1-5
cdr3_aa: CASSLGTGQEQPQHF
cdr3_nt: TGTGCCAGCAGTTTAGGGACAGGCCAGGAGCAGCCCCAGCATTTT

v_call: TRBV18
d_call: -
clone_size: many
j_call: TRBJ2-7
cdr3_aa: CASSPSVSEQYF
cdr3_nt: TGTGCCAGCTCACCCTCTGTCTCCGAGCAGTACTTC

v_call: TRBV20-1
d_call: TRBD2
clone_size: many
j_call: TRBJ2-5
cdr3_aa: CSAQRLAGLEETQYF
cdr3_nt: TGCAGTGCTCAACGACTAGCGGGATTAGAAGAGACCCAGTACTTC

v_call: TRBV20-1
d_call: -
clone_size: many
j_call: TRBJ2-7
cdr3_aa: CSPPDYEQYF
cdr3_nt: TGCAGTCCGCCCGACTACGAGCAGTACTTC

v_call: TRBV19
d_call: -
clone_size: many
j_call: TRBJ2-1
cdr3_aa: CASSMVFDSLDEQFF
cdr3_nt: TGTGCCAGTAGTATGGTTTTCGACAGTTTAGATGAGCAGTTCTTC

v_call: TRBV29-1
d_call: -
clone_size: -
j_call: TRBJ2-3
cdr3_aa: CSARDRRAVVLTDTQYF
cdr3_nt: TGCAGCGCCCGGGACCGCCGAGCGGTGGTTCTCACAGATACGCAGTATTTT

v_call: TRBV29-1
d_call: TRBD1
clone_size: many
j_call: TRBJ1-1
cdr3_aa: CSVEDVTGGSEAFF
cdr3_nt: TGCAGCGTTGAAGATGTAACAGGGGGCTCTGAAGCTTTCTTT

v_call: TRBV30
d_call: TRBD1
clone_size: few
j_call: TRBJ1-5
cdr3_aa: CAWGQGENQPQHF
cdr3_nt: TGTGCCTGGGGACAGGGGGAAAATCAGCCCCAGCATTTT

v_call: TRBV19
d_call: TRBD1
clone_size: few
j_call: TRBJ1-4
cdr3_aa: CASSRTGGGSEKLFF
cdr3_nt: TGTGCCAGTAGTCGAACAGGGGGCGGAAGTGAAAAACTGTTTTTT

v_call: TRBV5-1
d_call: TRBD1
clone_size: many
j_call: TRBJ1-4
cdr3_aa: CATRTGGVGTNEKLFF
cdr3_nt: TGCGCCACCCGGACAGGGGGCGTGGGAACTAATGAAAAACTGTTTTTT

v_call: TRBV6-2/TRBV6-3
d_call: -
clone_size: few
j_call: TRBJ2-2
cdr3_aa: CASSFSTQGSKTGELFF
cdr3_nt: TGTGCCAGCAGTTTTTCTACCCAGGGAAGTAAAACCGGGGAGCTGTTTTTT

v_call: TRBV30
d_call: -
clone_size: many
j_call: TRBJ2-2
cdr3_aa: CAWSPRWTGELFF
cdr3_nt: TGTGCCTGGAGTCCAAGGTGGACCGGGGAGCTGTTTTTT

v_call: TRBV6-1
d_call: TRBD1
clone_size: few
j_call: TRBJ2-7
cdr3_aa: CASSNPGTGSYEQYF
cdr3_nt: TGTGCCAGCAGTAACCCCGGGACAGGGTCCTACGAGCAGTACTTC

v_call: TRBV29-1
d_call: -
clone_size: many
j_call: TRBJ2-7
cdr3_aa: CSVVDSSPSSYEQYF
cdr3_nt: TGCAGCGTTGTTGACAGCTCCCCAAGCTCCTACGAGCAGTACTTC

v_call: TRBV4-1
d_call: -
clone_size: -
j_call: TRBJ2-7
cdr3_aa: CASSLGRPYEQYF
cdr3_nt: TGCGCCAGCAGCCTGGGCAGGCCCTACGAGCAGTACTTC

v_call: TRBV11-1
d_call: -
clone_size: many
j_call: TRBJ2-1
cdr3_aa: CASSLSRQRYNEQFF
cdr3_nt: TGTGCCAGCAGCTTGAGTCGTCAGAGATACAATGAGCAGTTCTTC

v_call: TRBV6-1
d_call: -
clone_size: few
j_call: TRBJ2-2
cdr3_aa: CASSWRESAGELFF
cdr3_nt: TGTGCCAGCAGTTGGCGGGAATCGGCCGGGGAGCTGTTTTTT

v_call: TRBV12-3/TRBV12-4
d_call: -
clone_size: many
j_call: TRBJ1-2
cdr3_aa: CASSPGGTYGYTF
cdr3_nt: TGTGCCAGCAGCCCCGGGGGGACCTATGGCTACACCTTC

v_call: TRBV9
d_call: -
clone_size: -
j_call: TRBJ2-1
cdr3_aa: CASSGNSYNEQFF
cdr3_nt: TGTGCCAGCAGCGGGAACTCCTACAATGAGCAGTTCTTC

v_call: TRBV10-3
d_call: TRBD1
clone_size: many
j_call: TRBJ2-5
cdr3_aa: CAISGQGAKETQYF
cdr3_nt: TGTGCCATCAGTGGGCAGGGGGCGAAAGAGACCCAGTACTTC

v_call: TRBV2
d_call: -
clone_size: few
j_call: TRBJ2-4
cdr3_aa: CASSPGGGENIQYF
cdr3_nt: TGTGCCAGCAGTCCCGGGGGTGGGGAAAACATTCAGTACTTC

v_call: TRBV5-1
d_call: TRBD1
clone_size: -
j_call: TRBJ2-5
cdr3_aa: CASSRLTGVGTQYF
cdr3_nt: TGCGCCAGCAGCCGTTTGACAGGGGTTGGGACCCAGTACTTC

v_call: TRBV7-9
d_call: -
clone_size: many
j_call: TRBJ2-1
cdr3_aa: CASSFLMYNEQFF
cdr3_nt: TGTGCCAGCAGCTTTCTGATGTACAATGAGCAGTTCTTC